This record looks at one T cell receptor (beta chain) sequence and its context. Its antigen is currently not known. The sample holds no much larger clone one base away, and base qualities are not on file. These data belong to a study of CD8+ T cells in alopecia areata (dated by TCRdb to between 2018 and 2020). About the investigation overall: The treated patients took part in an open-label pilot trial in which moderate-to-severe alopecia areata was treated with oral tofacitinib at 5 to 10 mg twice daily. Tofacitinib was administered for 6 to 18 months, and 6 months of follow-up off drug were then conducted to assess delayed response and recurrence. In both human patients and the C3H/HeJ mouse model, the study applied high-throughput TCRbeta sequencing to look at T cell clonal expansion in alopecia areata. Scalp tissue and sorted CD4+ and CD8+ peripheral blood T cells from patchy and totalis/universalis alopecia areata patients and from healthy controls were covered by human TCRbeta sequencing. Biopsies were taken from tofacitinib-treated patients at baseline and again at 4 and 24 weeks into treatment, and several of those patients also had a later scalp biopsy. Clonality in the scalp was compared among normal scalp (n=4), patchy alopecia areata scalp (n=8), and alopecia totalis/universalis scalp (n=8). The RNA source kit depended on sample type: the PAXgene miRNA kit for fixed scalp, the miRNeasy kit for PBMCs, and the RNeasy kit for mouse skin. TCRbeta CDR3 regions were amplified by immunoSEQ multiplex PCR with 35 Vbeta forward and 13 Jbeta reverse primers.

The CDR3 runs 16 amino acids, cysteine and phenylalanine included. The CDR3 DNA has 48 bases and is translated from base 1. V is pruned by 5 bases and J by 2 bases, leaving 10 bases of the junction without a gene match. The germline V gene specifies MDHEN as CDR1 and SYDVKM as CDR2. The library was obtained by the immunoSEQ multiplex PCR assay. RNA was extracted from all samples and reverse transcribed into cDNA, which served as template for TCR sequencing. First-strand cDNA was synthesized using SuperScript III with a 2:1 mix of oligo-dT and random hexamers. A synthetic immune receptor repertoire was used to measure amplification bias, and any remaining bias was corrected computationally. Processing in the source paper ran as follows. Raw reads were preprocessed to remove errors, and CDR3 was defined according to IMGT conventions as the region from the conserved cysteine to phenylalanine. Clonality was calculated as 1 minus Shannon entropy normalized by log2 of the number of productive unique TCRs. Whether each scalp clone was CD4 or CD8 was inferred by checking scalp TCRbeta sequences against the CD4 and CD8 repertoires from sorted blood. The table comes from immuneACCESS by way of TCRdb, which keeps in-frame sequences with V and J called. Part of the clones is missing from these tables; in studies checked, under half for an unresolved V gene and the rest for unknown reasons. V and J calls and clone size follow that table, whereas D and trimming were derived from the DNA. The sample includes approximately 150,000 clones, with around 47% observed a single time. The leading ten clones occupy approximately 7% of the sample.

From alopecia areata patients, peripheral blood was collected along with lesional scalp punch biopsies. After PBMCs were isolated by density centrifugation and stained for CD3, CD4 and CD8, a FACSAria was used to sort CD4+ and CD8+ T cells. Broad study findings and their caveats: Resident alphabeta T cells in normal human skin are also sequenced, complicating scalp TCR repertoire analysis, unlike mouse skin dominated by gammadelta T cells. TCR sequences shared between patients were less clear than in mice, possibly partly because of HLA diversity in the patient population. Compared with normal scalp, lesional scalp, particularly in alopecia totalis/universalis, had higher clonality and more expanded CD8+ clones, which suggests antigenic drive.

Sequenced: CD4+ T cells sorted from blood. The chain is made from TRBV28 and TRBJ2-7; TRBD1 agrees with 9 junctional bases. This TCR came from a human donor with alopecia areata. The DNA is as follows: TGTGCCAGCAGTCGCGTGTCGGGACAGGGTCCCTACGAGCAGTACTTC. It translates as CASSRVSGQGPYEQYF.